This entry is about one TCR beta chain. Multiple sclerosis controls were treatment-naive patients with stable or active relapsing-remitting disease. RNA in amounts of about 0.45 to 1 ug was reverse transcribed with random hexamers. MiXCR was run by TCRdb on the immunoSEQ multiplex PCR reads, yielding one entry per CDR3 protein. The table records almost 450,000 distinct CDR3 sequences, approximately 85% of them present only once. The sample comes from a study of CD8 T cells in Susac syndrome. J gave up 0 bases and V 2 bases, and 5 bases lay outside the gene matches. The CDR3 is 16 residues long. Per the germline V gene, CDR1 is SGHRS and CDR2 is YFSETQ.

The sequenced sample was CD8+ T cells from PBMCs. This sequence joins TRBV5-1 and TRBJ2-5, with 9 positions matching TRBD1. This clonotype was sampled from a human donor with multiple sclerosis. CDR3 DNA: TGCGCCAGCAGCTTTCCGGGACAGGGATACCAAGAGACCCAGTACTTC. This sequence encodes CASSFPGQGYQETQYF. Looking up the rest from reference TRBV5-1 and TRBJ2-5 gives the full variable domain: KAGVTQTPRYLIKTRGQQVTLSCSPISGHRSVSWYQQTPGQGLQFLFEYFSETQRNKGNFPGRFSGRQFSNSRSEMNVSTLELGDSALYLCASSFPGQGYQETQYFGPGTRLLVL.